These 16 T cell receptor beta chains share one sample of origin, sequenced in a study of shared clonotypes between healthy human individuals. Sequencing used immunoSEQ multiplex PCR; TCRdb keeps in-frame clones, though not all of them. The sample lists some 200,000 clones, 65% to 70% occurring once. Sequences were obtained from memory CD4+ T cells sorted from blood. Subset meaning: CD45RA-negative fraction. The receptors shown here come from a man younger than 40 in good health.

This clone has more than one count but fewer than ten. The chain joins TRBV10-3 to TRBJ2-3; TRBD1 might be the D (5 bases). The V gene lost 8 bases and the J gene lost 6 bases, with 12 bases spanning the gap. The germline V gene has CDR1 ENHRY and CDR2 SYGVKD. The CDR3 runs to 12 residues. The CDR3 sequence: CAIARGTDTQYF. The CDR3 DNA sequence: TGTGCCATCGCAAGGGGAACGGATACGCAGTATTTT.

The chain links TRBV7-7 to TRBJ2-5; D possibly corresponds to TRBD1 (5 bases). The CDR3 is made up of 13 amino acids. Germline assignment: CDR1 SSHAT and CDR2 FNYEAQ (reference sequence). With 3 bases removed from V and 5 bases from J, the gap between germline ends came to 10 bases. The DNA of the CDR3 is TGTGCCAGCAGCTTGTACAGGTTGGAGACCCAGTACTTC. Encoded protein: CASSLYRLETQYF.

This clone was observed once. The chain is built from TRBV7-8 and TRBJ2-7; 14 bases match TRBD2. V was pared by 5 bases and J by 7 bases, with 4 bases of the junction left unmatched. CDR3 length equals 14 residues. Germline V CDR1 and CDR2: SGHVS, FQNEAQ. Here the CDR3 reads CASSRTSGRHEQYF. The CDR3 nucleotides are TGTGCCAGCAGCCGGACTAGCGGGAGGCATGAGCAGTACTTC.

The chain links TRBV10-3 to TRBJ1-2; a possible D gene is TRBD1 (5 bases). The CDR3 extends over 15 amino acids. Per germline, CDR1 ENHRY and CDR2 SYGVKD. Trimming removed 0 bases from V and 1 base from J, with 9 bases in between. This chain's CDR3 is CAISESTDLNYGYTF. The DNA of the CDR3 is TGTGCCATCAGTGAGTCGACAGACCTTAACTATGGCTACACCTTC.

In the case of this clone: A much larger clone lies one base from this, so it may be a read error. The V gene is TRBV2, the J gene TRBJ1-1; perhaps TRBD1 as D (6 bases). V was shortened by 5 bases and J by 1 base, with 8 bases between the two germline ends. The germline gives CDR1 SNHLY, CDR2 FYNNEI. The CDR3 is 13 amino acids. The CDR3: CASSKQGNTEAFF. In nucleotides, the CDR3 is TGTGCCAGCAGTAAACAGGGGAACACTGAAGCTTTCTTT.

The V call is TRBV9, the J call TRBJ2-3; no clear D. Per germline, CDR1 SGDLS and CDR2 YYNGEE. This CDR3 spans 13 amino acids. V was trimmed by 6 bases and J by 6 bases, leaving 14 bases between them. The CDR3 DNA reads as TGTGCCAGCACCCGGACCATAGGCGATACGCAGTATTTT. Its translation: CASTRTIGDTQYF.

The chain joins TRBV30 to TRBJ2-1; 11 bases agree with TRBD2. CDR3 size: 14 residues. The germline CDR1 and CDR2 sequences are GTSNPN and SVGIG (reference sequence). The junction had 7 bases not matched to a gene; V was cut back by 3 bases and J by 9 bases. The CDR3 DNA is TGTGCCTGGAGGGAGGTAGCGGGAGGGGGTGAGCAGTTCTTC. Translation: CAWREVAGGGEQFF.

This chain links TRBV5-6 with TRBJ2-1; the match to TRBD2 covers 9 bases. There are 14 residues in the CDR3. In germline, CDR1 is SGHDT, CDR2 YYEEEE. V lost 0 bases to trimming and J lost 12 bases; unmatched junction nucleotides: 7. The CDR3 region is CASSLGGRAGGQFF. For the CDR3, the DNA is TGTGCCAGCAGCTTGGGCGGGAGGGCCGGTGGGCAGTTCTTC.

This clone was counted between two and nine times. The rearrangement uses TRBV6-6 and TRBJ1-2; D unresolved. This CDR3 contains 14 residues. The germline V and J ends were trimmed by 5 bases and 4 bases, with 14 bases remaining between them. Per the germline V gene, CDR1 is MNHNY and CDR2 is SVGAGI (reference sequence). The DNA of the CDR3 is TGTGCCAGCAGTACCTTGGACCGAGTCTATGGCTACACCTTC. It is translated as CASSTLDRVYGYTF.

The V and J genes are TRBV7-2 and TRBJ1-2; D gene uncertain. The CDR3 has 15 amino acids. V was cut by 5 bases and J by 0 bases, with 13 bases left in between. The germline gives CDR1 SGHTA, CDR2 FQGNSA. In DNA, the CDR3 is TGTGCCAGCAGCCCCGATCCCTCTGCTAACTATGGCTACACCTTC. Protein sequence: CASSPDPSANYGYTF.

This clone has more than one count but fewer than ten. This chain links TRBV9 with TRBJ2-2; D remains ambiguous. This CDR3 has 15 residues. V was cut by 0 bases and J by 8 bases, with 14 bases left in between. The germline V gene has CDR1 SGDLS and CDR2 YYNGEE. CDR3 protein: CASSVGRTSQGELFF. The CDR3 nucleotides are TGTGCCAGCAGCGTAGGTAGAACGTCCCAGGGGGAGCTGTTTTTT.

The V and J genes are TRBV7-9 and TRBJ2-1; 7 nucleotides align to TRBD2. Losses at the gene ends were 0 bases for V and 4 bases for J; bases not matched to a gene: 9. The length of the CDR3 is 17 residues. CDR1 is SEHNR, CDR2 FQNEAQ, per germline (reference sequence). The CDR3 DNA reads TGTGCCAGCAGCTTAGCGCGCTCCCCGGGGGGTTACAATGAGCAGTTCTTC. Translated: CASSLARSPGGYNEQFF.

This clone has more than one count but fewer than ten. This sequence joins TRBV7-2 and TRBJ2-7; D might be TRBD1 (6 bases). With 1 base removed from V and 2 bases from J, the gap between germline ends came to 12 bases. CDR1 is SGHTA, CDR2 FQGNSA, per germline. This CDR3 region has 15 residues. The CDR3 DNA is TGTGCCAGCAGCTTAGGGCCGGGACAAACCTACGAGCAGTACTTC. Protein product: CASSLGPGQTYEQYF. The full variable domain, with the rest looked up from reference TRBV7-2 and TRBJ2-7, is GAGVSQSPSNKVTEKGKDVELRCDPISGHTALYWYRQSLGQGLEFLIYFQGNSAPDKSGLPSDRFSAERTGGSVSTLTIQRTQQEDSAVYLCASSLGPGQTYEQYFGPGTRLTVT.

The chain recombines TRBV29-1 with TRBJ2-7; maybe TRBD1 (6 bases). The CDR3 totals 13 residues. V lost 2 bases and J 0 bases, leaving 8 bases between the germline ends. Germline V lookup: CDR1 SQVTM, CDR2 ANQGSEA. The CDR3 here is CSVEIQGSYEQYF. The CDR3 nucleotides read TGCAGCGTTGAAATACAGGGCTCCTACGAGCAGTACTTC.

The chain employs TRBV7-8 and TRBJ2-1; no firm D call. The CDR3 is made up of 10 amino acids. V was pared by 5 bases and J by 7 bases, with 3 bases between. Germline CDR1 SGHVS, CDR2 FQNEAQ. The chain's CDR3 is CASSRNEQFF. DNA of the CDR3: TGTGCCAGCAGCCGAAATGAGCAGTTCTTC.

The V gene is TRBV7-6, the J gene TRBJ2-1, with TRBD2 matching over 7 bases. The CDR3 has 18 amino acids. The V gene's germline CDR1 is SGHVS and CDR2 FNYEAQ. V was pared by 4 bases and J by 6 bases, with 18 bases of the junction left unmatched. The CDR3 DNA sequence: TGTGCCAGCAGCTGGGTACCGAGGGGAGGGTTTATCCGCAATGAGCAGTTCTTC. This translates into CASSWVPRGGFIRNEQFF.